This T cell receptor beta chain is from a study of cytomegalovirus exposure and HLA in healthy donors. Remarks on this clone: The antigen remains undetermined.

The study, taken as a whole, reports: It has been reported that TCR beta sequences accurately predicted the HLA-A and HLA-B alleles of most subjects. Most sequenced TCRs were rare (though some public TCRs occurred in many donors).

The CDR3 is 14 amino acids. V lost 7 bases, J lost 4 bases, and 6 bases stayed unmatched. Germline V lookup: CDR1 MNHEY, CDR2 SVGAGI. Both 60 Vbeta primers and 13 Jbeta primers went into the PCR. Clones were sequenced by immunoSEQ multiplex PCR, and TCRdb holds only the in-frame ones, with some missing. The sample carries 85,000 to 100,000 clones, around 89% recorded once. The material sequenced was PBMCs. The source is a man aged 18 to 30 in good health and CMV-seronegative. V usage is TRBV6-5 and J usage is TRBJ2-5; 10 nucleotides match TRBD2. CDR3 region: CASKIAGGRETQYF. Written as DNA, the CDR3 is TGTGCCAGCAAGATAGCGGGAGGCCGAGAGACCCAGTACTTC.